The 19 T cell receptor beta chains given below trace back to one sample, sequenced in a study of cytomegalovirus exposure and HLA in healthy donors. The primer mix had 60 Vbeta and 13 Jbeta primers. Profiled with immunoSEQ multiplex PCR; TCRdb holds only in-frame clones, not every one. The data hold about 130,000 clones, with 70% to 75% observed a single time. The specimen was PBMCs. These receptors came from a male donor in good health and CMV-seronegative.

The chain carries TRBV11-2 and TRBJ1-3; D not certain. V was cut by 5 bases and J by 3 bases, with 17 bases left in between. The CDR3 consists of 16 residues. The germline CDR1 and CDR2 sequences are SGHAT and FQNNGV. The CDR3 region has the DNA TGTGCCAGCAGCCCCCGACCGAGGTTGGTTGGAAACACCATATATTTT. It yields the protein CASSPRPRLVGNTIYF.

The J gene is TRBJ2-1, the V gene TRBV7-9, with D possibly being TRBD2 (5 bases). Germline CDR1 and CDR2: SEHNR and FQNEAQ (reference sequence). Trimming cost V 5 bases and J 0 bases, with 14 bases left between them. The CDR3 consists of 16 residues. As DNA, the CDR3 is TGTGCCAGCAGCCCACTGCTAGGGAGCTCCTACAATGAGCAGTTCTTC. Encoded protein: CASSPLLGSSYNEQFF.

The CDR3 DNA reads TGTGCCAGCAGCTTAGAGCTGTCCACGGGACAGGGGGCCTACGAGCAGTACTTC. Protein: CASSLELSTGQGAYEQYF. The rearrangement links TRBV7-9 to TRBJ2-7; 11 bases fit TRBD1. CDR1 and CDR2 from the germline V gene are SEHNR and FQNEAQ (reference sequence). This CDR3 comprises 18 residues. Germline trimming cut 1 base from V and 2 bases from J; bases unmatched to any gene: 10.

The CDR3 is CASSLIGTGGGSPLHF. In DNA form, the CDR3 reads TGTGCCAGCAGCTTAATTGGGACAGGGGGTGGTTCACCCCTCCACTTT. The rearrangement links TRBV7-4 to TRBJ1-6; 11 positions agree with TRBD1. V lost 2 bases and J lost 9; bases outside the gene matches: 6. CDR3 length equals 16 residues. Per the germline V gene, CDR1 is SGHVT and CDR2 is SQSDAQ.

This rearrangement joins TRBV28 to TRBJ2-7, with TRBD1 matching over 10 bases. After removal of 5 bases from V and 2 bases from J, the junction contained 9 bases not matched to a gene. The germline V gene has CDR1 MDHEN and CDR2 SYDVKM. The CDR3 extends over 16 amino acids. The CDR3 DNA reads TGTGCCAGCAGTAAACAAACCGGGACAGGGGCCTACGAGCAGTACTTC. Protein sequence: CASSKQTGTGAYEQYF.

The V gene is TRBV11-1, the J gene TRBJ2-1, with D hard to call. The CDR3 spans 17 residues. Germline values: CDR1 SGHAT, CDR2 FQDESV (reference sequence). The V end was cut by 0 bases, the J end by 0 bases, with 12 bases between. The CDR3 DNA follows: TGTGCCAGCAGCTTAGCGGTTTGGGCGATCTCCTACAATGAGCAGTTCTTC. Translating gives CASSLAVWAISYNEQFF.

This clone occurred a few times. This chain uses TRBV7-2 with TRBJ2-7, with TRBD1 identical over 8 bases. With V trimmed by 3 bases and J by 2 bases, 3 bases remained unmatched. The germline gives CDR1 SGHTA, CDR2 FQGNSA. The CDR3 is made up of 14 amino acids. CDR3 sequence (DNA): TGTGCCAGCAGCTTGATGGGACAGGCCTACGAGCAGTACTTC. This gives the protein CASSLMGQAYEQYF.

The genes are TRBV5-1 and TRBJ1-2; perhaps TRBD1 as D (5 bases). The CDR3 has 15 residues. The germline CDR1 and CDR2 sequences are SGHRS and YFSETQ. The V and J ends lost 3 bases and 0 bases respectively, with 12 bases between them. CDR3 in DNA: TGCGCCAGCAGCTCGAGCGGGGGAGCTAACTATGGCTACACCTTC. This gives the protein CASSSSGGANYGYTF.

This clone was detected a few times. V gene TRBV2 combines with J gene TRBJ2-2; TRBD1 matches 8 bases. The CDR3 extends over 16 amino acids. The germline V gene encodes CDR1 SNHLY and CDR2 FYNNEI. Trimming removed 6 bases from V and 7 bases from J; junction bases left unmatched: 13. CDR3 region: CASSLGGRGRFGELFF. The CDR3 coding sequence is TGTGCCAGCAGCTTAGGGGGCAGGGGGCGCTTCGGGGAGCTGTTTTTT.

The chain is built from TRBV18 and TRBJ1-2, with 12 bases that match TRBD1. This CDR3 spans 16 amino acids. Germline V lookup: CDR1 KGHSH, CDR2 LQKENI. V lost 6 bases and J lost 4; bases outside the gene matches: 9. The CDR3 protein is CASSSGQGAGGYGYTF. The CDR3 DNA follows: TGTGCCAGCTCGTCGGGACAGGGGGCAGGAGGCTATGGCTACACCTTC.

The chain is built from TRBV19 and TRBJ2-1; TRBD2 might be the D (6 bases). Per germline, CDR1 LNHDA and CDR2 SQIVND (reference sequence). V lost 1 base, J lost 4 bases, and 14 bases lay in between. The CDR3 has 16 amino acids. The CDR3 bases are TGTGCCAGTAGTATAGGGGCGGGACGGCTATACAATGAGCAGTTCTTC. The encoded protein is CASSIGAGRLYNEQFF.

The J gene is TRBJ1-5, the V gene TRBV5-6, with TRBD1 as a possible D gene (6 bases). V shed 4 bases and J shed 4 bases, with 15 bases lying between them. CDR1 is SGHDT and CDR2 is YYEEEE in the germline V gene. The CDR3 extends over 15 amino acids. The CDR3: CASSRGAGANQPQHF. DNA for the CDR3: TGTGCCAGCAGCCGGGGTGCAGGGGCAAATCAGCCCCAGCATTTT. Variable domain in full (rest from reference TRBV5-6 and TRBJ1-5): DAGVTQSPTHLIKTRGQQVTLRCSPKSGHDTVSWYQQALGQGPQFIFQYYEEEERQRGNFPDRFSGHQFPNYSSELNVNALLLGDSALYLCASSRGAGANQPQHFGDGTRLSIL.

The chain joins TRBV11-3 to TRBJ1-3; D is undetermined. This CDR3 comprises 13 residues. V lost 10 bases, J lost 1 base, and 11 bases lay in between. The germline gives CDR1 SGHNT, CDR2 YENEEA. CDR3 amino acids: CANQADSGNTIYF. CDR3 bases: TGTGCCAACCAAGCGGATTCTGGAAACACCATATATTTT. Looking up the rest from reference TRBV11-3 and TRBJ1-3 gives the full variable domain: EAGVVQSPRYKIIEKKQPVAFWCNPISGHNTLYWYLQNLGQGPELLIRYENEEAVDDSQLPKDRFSAERLKGVDSTLKIQPAELGDSAVYLCANQADSGNTIYFGEGSWLTVV.

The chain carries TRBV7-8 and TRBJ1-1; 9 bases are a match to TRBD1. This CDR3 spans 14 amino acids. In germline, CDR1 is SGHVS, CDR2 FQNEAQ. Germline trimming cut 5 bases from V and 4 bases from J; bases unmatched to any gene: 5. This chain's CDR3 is CASSRQGGGTEAFF. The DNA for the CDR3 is TGTGCCAGCAGCCGACAGGGGGGGGGCACTGAAGCTTTCTTT.

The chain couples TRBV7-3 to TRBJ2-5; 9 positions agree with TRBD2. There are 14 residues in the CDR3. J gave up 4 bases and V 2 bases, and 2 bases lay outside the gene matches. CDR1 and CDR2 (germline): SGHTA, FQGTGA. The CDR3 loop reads CASSLAGGRETQYF. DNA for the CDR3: TGTGCCAGCAGCTTAGCGGGGGGGCGAGAGACCCAGTACTTC.

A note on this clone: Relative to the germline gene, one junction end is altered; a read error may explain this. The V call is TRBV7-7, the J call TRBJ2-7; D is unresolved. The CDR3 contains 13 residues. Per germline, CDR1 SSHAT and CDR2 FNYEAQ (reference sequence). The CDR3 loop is CASSLARGYEQYF. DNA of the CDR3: TGTGCTAGCAGCTTAGCTAGAGGCTACGAGCAGTACTTC.

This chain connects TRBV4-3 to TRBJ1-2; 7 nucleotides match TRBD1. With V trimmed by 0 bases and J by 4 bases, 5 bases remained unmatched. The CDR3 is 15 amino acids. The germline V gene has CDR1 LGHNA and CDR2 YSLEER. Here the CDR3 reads CASSQELGQSYGYTF. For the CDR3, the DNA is TGCGCCAGCAGCCAAGAACTGGGACAGTCCTATGGCTACACCTTC.

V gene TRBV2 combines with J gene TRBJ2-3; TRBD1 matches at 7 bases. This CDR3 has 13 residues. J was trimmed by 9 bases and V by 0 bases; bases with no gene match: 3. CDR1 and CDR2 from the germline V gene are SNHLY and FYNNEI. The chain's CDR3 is CASSEARTGTQYF. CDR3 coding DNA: TGTGCCAGCAGTGAAGCGCGGACAGGCACGCAGTATTTT.

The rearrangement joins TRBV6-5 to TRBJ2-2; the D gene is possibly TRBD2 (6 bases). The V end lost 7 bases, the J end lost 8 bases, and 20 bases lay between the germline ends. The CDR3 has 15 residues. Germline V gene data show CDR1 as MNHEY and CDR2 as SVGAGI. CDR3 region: CASTPAGQVHGELFF. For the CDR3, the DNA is TGTGCCAGCACTCCCGCGGGGCAGGTGCATGGGGAGCTGTTTTTT.